Included here is one TCR beta chain sequence, with context. No antigen is known for it. Base qualities are not at hand, and no much larger clone is one base apart. The germline V gene encodes CDR1 KGHSH and CDR2 LQKENI. Between the V and J ends, shortened by 2 bases and 5 bases respectively, the junction contains 6 bases. The CDR3 numbers 13 residues from cysteine through phenylalanine. The read is trimmed to its CDR3 DNA, 39 bases read in frame from base 1. This entry is derived from a study of response to subunit inactivated influenza vaccine (dated by TCRdb to the late 2010s). About the investigation overall: Deep quantitative T cell receptor repertoire profiling was used in the study to track responses to a trivalent subunit inactivated influenza vaccine. General conclusions and limits of the study: The authors suggested that each seasonal influenza vaccination may recruit only a limited number of new T cells.

The library relied on RT-PCR. For sequencing, an Illumina HiSeq 2500 was employed. TCRdb applied fastp at Q25 and MiXCR to the public reads, then kept only in-frame beta chains. Under each unique CDR3 protein, matching rows form one entry showing the most common genes and DNA. Here the sample has more than 250,000 distinct CDR3 sequences; 21% occur a single time. The ten largest make up roughly 10% of the sample. This receptor was identified in a man between 50 and 70 years old who received an inactivated influenza vaccine. Donor details come from another sample of the same person, matched by shared clones. This specimen was PBMCs from blood, taken less than 22 months after vaccination. Here the chain combines TRBV18 and TRBJ1-4; confidence is insufficient to name the D gene. The DNA sequence is as follows: TGTGCCAGCTCACCAGGGTTCAATGAAAAACTGTTTTTT. Protein translation: CASSPGFNEKLFF.